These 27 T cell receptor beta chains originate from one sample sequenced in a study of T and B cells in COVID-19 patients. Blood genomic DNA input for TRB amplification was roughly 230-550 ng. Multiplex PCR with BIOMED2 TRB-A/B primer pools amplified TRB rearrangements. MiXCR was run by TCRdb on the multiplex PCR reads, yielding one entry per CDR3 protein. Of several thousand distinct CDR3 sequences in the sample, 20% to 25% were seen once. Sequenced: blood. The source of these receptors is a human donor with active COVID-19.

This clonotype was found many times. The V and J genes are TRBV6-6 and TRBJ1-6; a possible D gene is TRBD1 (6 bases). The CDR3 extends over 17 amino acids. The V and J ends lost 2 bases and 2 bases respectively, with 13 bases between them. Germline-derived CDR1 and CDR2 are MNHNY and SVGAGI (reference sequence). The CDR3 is CASSYLWGATYNSPLHF. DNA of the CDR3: TGTGCCAGCAGTTACCTCTGGGGGGCAACCTATAATTCACCCCTCCACTTT.

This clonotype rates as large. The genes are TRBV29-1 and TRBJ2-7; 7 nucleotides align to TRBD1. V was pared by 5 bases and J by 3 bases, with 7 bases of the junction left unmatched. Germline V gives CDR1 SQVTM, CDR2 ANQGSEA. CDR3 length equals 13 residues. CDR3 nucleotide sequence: TGCAGCGTTCGAGGGGGCAGTCTCTACGAGCAGTACTTC. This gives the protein CSVRGGSLYEQYF.

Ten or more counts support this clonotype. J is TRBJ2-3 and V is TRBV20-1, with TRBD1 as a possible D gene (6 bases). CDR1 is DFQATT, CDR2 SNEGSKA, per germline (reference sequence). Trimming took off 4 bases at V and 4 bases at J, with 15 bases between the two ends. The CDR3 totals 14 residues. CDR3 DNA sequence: TGCAGTGCTAACAGGGAATCGAGGGCAGATACGCAGTATTTT. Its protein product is CSANRESRADTQYF.

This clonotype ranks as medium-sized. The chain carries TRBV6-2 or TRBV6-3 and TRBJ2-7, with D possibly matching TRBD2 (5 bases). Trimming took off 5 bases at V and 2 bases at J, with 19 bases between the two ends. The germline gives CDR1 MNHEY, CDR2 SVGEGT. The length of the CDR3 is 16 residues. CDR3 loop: CASSESSGWRTYEQYF. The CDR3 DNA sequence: TGTGCCAGCAGTGAGTCCTCGGGGTGGCGCACCTACGAGCAGTACTTC.

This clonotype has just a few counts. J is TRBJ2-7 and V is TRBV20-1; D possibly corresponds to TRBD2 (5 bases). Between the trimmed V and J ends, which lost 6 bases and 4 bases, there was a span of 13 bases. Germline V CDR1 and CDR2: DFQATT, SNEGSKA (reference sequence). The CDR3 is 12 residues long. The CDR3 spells CSAPDSRYEQYF. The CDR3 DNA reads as TGCAGTGCCCCGGACTCTAGATACGAGCAGTACTTC.

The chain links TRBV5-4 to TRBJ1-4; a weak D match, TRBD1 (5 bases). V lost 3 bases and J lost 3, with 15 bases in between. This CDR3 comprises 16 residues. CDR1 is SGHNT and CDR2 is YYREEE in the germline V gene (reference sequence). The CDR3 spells CASSSPTGGSNEKLFF. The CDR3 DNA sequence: TGTGCCAGCAGCTCACCCACCGGGGGATCTAATGAAAAACTGTTTTTT.

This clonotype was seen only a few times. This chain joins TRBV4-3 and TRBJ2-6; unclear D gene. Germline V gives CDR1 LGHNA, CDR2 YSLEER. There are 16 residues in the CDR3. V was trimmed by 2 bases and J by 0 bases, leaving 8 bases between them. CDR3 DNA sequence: TGCGCCAGCAGCCAATCGTACGTCTCTGGGGCCAACGTCCTGACTTTC. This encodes CASSQSYVSGANVLTF.

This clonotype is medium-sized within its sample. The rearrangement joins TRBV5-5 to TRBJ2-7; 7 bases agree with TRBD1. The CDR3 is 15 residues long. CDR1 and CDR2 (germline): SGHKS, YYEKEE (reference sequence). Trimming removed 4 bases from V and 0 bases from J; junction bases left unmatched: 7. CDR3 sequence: CASSHRQGSSYEQYF. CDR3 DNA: TGTGCCAGCAGCCACCGACAGGGCAGCTCCTACGAGCAGTACTTC.

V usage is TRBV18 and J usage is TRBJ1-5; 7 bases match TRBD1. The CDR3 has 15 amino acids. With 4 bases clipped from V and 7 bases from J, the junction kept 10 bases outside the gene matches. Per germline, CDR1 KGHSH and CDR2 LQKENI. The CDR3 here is CASSQIDRDGQPQHF. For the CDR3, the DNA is TGTGCCAGCTCACAGATTGACAGGGATGGCCAGCCCCAGCATTTT.

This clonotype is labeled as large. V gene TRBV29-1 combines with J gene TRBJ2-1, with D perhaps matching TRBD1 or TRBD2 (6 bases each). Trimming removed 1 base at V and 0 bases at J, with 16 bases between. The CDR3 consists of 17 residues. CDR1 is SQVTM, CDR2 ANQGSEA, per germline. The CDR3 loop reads CSVEGVGGPSSYNEQFF. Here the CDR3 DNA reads TGCAGCGTTGAAGGCGTTGGGGGGCCTAGCTCCTACAATGAGCAGTTCTTC.

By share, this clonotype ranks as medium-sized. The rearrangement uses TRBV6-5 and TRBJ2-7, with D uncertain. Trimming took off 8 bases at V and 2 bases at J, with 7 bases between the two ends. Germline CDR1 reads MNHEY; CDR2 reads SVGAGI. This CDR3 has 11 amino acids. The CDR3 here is CASAGPYEQYF. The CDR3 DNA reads TGTGCCAGCGCCGGCCCCTACGAGCAGTACTTC.

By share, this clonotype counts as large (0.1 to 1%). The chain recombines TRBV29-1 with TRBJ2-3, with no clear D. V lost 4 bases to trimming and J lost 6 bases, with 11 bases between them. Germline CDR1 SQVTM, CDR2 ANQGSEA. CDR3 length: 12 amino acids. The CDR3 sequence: CSVVGGRDTQYF. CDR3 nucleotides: TGCAGCGTTGTTGGCGGCCGGGATACGCAGTATTTT.

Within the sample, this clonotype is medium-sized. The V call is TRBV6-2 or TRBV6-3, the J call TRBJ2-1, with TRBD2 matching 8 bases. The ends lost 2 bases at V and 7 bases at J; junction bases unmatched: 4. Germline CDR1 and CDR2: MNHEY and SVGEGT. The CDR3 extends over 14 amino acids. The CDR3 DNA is TGTGCCAGCAGTTACGGCGGGAGGACAAATGAGCAGTTCTTC. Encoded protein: CASSYGGRTNEQFF.

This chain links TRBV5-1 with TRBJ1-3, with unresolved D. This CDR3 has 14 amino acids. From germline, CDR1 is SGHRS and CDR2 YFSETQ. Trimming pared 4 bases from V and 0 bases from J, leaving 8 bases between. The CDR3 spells CASSPDNSGNTIYF. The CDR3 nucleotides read TGCGCCAGCAGCCCAGACAACTCTGGAAACACCATATATTTT. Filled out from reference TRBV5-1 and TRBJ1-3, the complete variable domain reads KAGVTQTPRYLIKTRGQQVTLSCSPISGHRSVSWYQQTPGQGLQFLFEYFSETQRNKGNFPGRFSGRQFSNSRSEMNVSTLELGDSALYLCASSPDNSGNTIYFGEGSWLTVV.

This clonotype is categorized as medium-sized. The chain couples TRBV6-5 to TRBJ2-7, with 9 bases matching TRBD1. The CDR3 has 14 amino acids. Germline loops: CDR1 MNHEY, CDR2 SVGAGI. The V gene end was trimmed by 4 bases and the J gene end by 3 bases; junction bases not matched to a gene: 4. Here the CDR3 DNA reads TGTGCCAGCAGTTCCCGGGACAGGGTCTACGAGCAGTACTTC. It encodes CASSSRDRVYEQYF.

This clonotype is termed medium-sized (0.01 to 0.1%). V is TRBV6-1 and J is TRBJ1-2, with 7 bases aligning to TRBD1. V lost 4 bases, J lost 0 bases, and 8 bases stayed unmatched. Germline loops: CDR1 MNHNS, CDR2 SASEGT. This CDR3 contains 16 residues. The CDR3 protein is CASSALTGKANYGYTF. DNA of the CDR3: TGTGCCAGCAGTGCCCTGACAGGGAAGGCTAACTATGGCTACACCTTC.

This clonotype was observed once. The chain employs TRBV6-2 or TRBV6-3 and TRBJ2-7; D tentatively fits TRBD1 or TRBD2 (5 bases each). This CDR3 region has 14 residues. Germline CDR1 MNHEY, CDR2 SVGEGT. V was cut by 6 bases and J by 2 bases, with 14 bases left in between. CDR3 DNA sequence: TGTGCCAGCAGCCAAGACCCGGGGCCCTACGAGCAGTACTTC. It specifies CASSQDPGPYEQYF.

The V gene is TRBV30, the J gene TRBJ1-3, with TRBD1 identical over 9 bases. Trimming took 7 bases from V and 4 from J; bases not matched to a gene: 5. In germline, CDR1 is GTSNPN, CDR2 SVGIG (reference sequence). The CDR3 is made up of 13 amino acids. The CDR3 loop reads CALTGTGGNTIYF. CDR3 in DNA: TGTGCCTTAACCGGGACAGGGGGAAACACCATATATTTT. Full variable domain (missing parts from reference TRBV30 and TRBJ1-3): SQTIHQWPATLVQPVGSPLSLECTVEGTSNPNLYWYRQAAGRGLQLLFYSVGIGQISSEVPQNLSASRPQDRQFILSSKKLLLSDSGFYLCALTGTGGNTIYFGEGSWLTVV.

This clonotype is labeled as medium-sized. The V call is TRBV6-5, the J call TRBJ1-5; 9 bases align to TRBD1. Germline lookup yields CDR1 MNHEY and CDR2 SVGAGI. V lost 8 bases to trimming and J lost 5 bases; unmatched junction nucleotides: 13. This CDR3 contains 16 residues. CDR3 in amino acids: CASARQGGSVYQPQHF. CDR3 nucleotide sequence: TGTGCCAGCGCTAGACAGGGGGGGAGCGTCTATCAGCCCCAGCATTTT.

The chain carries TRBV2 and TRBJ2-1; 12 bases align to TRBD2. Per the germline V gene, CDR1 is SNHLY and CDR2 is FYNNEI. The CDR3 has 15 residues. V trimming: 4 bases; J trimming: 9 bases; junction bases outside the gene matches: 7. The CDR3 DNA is TGTGCCAGCAGTGCGACTAGCGGGAGTGGGGTTGAGCAGTTCTTC. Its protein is CASSATSGSGVEQFF. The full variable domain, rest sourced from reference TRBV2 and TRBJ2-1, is EPEVTQTPSHQVTQMGQEVILRCVPISNHLYFYWYRQILGQKVEFLVSFYNNEISEKSEIFDDQFSVERPDGSNFTLKIRSTKLEDSAMYFCASSATSGSGVEQFFGPGTRLTVL.

The CDR3 spells CASSLVWGQDPASYGYTF. The CDR3 DNA follows: TGTGCCAGCAGCTTAGTATGGGGACAGGACCCTGCATCCTATGGCTACACCTTC. This rearrangement joins TRBV7-9 to TRBJ1-2, with 8 bases fitting TRBD1. Germline CDR1 reads SEHNR; CDR2 reads FQNEAQ (reference sequence). J lost 4 bases, V lost 1 base, and 14 bases had no gene match. The CDR3 runs 18 residues.

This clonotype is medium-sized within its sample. In nucleotides, the CDR3 is TGTGCCAGCAGCCCTCGGGGACTAGCGGGATTCCGAGAGACCCAGTACTTC. Its protein is CASSPRGLAGFRETQYF. The chain joins TRBV13 to TRBJ2-5, with 13 bases fitting TRBD2. The germline gives CDR1 PRHDT, CDR2 FYEKMQ (reference sequence). Germline trimming cut 5 bases from V and 4 bases from J; bases unmatched to any gene: 10. The CDR3 extends over 17 amino acids.

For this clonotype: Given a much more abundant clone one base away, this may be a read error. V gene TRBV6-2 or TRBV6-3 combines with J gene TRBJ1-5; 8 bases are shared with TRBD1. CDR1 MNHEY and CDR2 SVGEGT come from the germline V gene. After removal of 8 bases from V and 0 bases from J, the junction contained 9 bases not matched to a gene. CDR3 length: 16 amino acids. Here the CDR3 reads CASGPYRGDSNQPQHF. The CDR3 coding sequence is TGTGCCAGCGGTCCCTACAGGGGGGATAGCAATCAGCCCCAGCATTTT.

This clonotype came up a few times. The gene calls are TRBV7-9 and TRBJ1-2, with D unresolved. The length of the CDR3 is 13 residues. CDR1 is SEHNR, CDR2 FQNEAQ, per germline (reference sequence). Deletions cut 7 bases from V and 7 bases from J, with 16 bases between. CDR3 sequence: CASIPPLQAGYTF. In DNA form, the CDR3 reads TGTGCCAGCATACCCCCCCTACAAGCTGGCTACACCTTC.

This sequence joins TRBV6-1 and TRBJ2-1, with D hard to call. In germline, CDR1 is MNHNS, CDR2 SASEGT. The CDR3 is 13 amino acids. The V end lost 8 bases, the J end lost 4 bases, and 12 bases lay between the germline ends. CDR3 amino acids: CASQRIFYNEQFF. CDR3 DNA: TGTGCCAGCCAAAGGATCTTTTACAATGAGCAGTTCTTC.

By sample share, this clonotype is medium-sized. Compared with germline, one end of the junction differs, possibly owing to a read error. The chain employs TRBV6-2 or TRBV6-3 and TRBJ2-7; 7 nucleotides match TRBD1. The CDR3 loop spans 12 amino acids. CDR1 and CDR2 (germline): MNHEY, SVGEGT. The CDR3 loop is CASSYGARTGVF. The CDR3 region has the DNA TGTGCCAGCAGTTACGGGGCTAGGACAGGCGTCTTC.

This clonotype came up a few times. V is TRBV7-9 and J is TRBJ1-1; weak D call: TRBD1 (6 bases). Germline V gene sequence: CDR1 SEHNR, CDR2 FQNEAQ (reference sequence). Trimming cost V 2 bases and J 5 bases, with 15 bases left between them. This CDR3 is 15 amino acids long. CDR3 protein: CASSLNPAGATEAFF. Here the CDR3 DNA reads TGTGCCAGCAGCTTAAACCCGGCAGGGGCAACTGAAGCTTTCTTT.